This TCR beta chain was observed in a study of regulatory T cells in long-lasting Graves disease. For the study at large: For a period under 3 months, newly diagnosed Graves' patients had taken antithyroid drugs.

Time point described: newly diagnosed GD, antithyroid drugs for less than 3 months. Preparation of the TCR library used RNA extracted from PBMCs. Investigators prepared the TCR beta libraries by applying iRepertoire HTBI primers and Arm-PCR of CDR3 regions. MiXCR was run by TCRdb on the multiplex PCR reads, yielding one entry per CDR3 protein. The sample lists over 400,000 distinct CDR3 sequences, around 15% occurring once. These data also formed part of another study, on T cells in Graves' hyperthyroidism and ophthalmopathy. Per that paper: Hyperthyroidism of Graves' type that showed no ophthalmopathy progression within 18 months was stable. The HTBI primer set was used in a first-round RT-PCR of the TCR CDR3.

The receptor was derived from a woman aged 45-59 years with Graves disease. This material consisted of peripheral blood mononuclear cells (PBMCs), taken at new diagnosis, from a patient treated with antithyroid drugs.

The CDR3 DNA reads as TGTGCCAGCAGCGTAGGGTCCCACACAGATACGCAGTATTTT. Translation gives CASSVGSHTDTQYF. The J gene is TRBJ2-3, the V gene TRBV9; D is unresolved. The CDR3 has 14 amino acids. Trimming shortened V by 0 bases and J by 2 bases, and 7 bases separated the two germline ends. CDR1 SGDLS and CDR2 YYNGEE come from the germline V gene.